The 20 T cell receptor beta chains below were found in one sample sequenced in a study of blood T cell repertoires in COVID-19. Some clones are missing from TCRdb's copy, which holds only in-frame ones; the method was immunoSEQ multiplex PCR. The data contain over 200,000 clones, about 90% of them singletons. The specimen was peripheral blood. These receptors were taken from a man aged 60-69 years with COVID-19, enrolled during active disease.

The chain is built from TRBV6-5 and TRBJ2-7; D is possibly TRBD1 (5 bases). The CDR3 has 13 amino acids. Germline CDR1 MNHEY, CDR2 SVGAGI. V was trimmed by 6 bases and J by 7 bases, leaving 16 bases between them. In DNA form, the CDR3 reads TGTGCCAGCAGCGATAGACAGCGTGGGGAGCAGTACTTC. This codes for CASSDRQRGEQYF.

This chain uses TRBV6-5 with TRBJ1-5, with 9 bases lining up with TRBD1. V was pared by 5 bases and J by 8 bases, with 10 bases of the junction left unmatched. The CDR3 runs to 15 residues. Germline CDR1 reads MNHEY; CDR2 reads SVGAGI. CDR3 residues: CASSRGQGPSEPQHF. DNA for the CDR3: TGTGCCAGCAGTCGCGGACAGGGGCCTTCGGAGCCCCAGCATTTT.

The gene calls are TRBV9 and TRBJ1-2; 7 nucleotides line up with TRBD1. V gave up 0 bases and J gave up 3 bases; unmatched junction bases: 2. CDR1 is SGDLS, CDR2 YYNGEE, per germline. The CDR3 loop spans 14 amino acids. CDR3 nucleotides: TGTGCCAGCAGCGTAGAAGGGGGCTACTATGGCTACACCTTC. Its protein is CASSVEGGYYGYTF.

The chain employs TRBV29-1 and TRBJ2-5; the D gene is possibly TRBD2 (5 bases). V was clipped by 5 bases and J by 5 bases, with 18 bases between them. Germline V gene sequence: CDR1 SQVTM, CDR2 ANQGSEA. The CDR3 contains 14 residues. The CDR3 reads CSVRARLAYETQYF. In DNA form, the CDR3 reads TGCAGCGTTCGGGCGAGGCTAGCTTACGAGACCCAGTACTTC. Complete variable domain (other parts from reference TRBV29-1 and TRBJ2-5): SAVISQKPSRDICQRGTSLTIQCQVDSQVTMMFWYRQQPGQSLTLIATANQGSEATYESGFVIDKFPISRPNLTFSTLTVSNMSPEDSSIYLCSVRARLAYETQYFGPGTRLLVL.

V and J are TRBV12-3 or TRBV12-4 and TRBJ1-1; D is uncertain. This CDR3 has 13 residues. The ends were cut back, 1 base at V and 6 bases at J, with 9 bases in the middle. This CDR3 reads CASSLGPLAEAFF. CDR3 sequence (DNA): TGTGCCAGCAGTTTAGGGCCGCTAGCTGAAGCTTTCTTT.

The CDR3 sequence: CASSPSAPSIPGELFF. CDR3 sequence (DNA): TGTGCCAGCTCACCCTCCGCGCCGAGCATCCCCGGGGAGCTGTTTTTT. This chain links TRBV18 with TRBJ2-2; D ambiguous. Germline CDR1 reads KGHSH; CDR2 reads LQKENI. Between the trimmed V and J ends, which lost 3 bases and 6 bases, there was a span of 17 bases. The CDR3 has 16 residues.

This chain connects TRBV27 to TRBJ2-7; D remains unclear. The CDR3 is 13 amino acids. The V end was cut by 6 bases, the J end by 1 base, with 10 bases between. Germline V gene sequence: CDR1 MNHEY, CDR2 SMNVEV (reference sequence). The CDR3 bases are TGTGCCAGCAGCACAGCTTCATCCTACGAGCAGTACTTC. Encoded protein: CASSTASSYEQYF.

Concerning this clone itself: At one end, the junction sequence differs from germline, possibly due to a read error. The chain is built from TRBV6-2 or TRBV6-3 and TRBJ2-1; the match to TRBD2 covers 13 bases. CDR1 MNHEY and CDR2 SVGEGT come from the germline V gene. This CDR3 has 19 amino acids. This CDR3 reads CAISFRTSGRAGSYNEQFF. In DNA, the CDR3 is TGTGCCATCAGTTTTCGCACTAGCGGGAGGGCGGGCTCCTACAATGAGCAGTTCTTC.

Only one count was recorded for this clone. This chain links TRBV5-1 with TRBJ1-6; D remains ambiguous. V lost 3 bases and J lost 0, with 13 bases in between. The CDR3 totals 17 residues. Germline-derived CDR1 and CDR2 are SGHRS and YFSETQ. CDR3 protein: CASSSAAPSSYNSPLHF. The CDR3 DNA is TGCGCCAGCAGCTCCGCGGCTCCGAGCTCCTATAATTCACCCCTCCACTTT.

The chain has TRBV29-1 and TRBJ2-3, with 12 bases aligning to TRBD2. V was clipped by 4 bases and J by 2 bases; unmatched bases: 7. The CDR3 contains 16 residues. The V gene's germline CDR1 is SQVTM and CDR2 ANQGSEA. The CDR3 region is CSVVGGLAGYTDTQYF. CDR3 DNA sequence: TGCAGCGTTGTCGGGGGACTAGCGGGCTACACAGATACGCAGTATTTT.

V is TRBV20-1 and J is TRBJ1-5; 7 nucleotides line up with TRBD1. The CDR3 has 16 amino acids. With 5 bases clipped from V and 0 bases from J, the junction kept 10 bases outside the gene matches. In germline, CDR1 is DFQATT, CDR2 SNEGSKA (reference sequence). The CDR3 is CSARGQELLSNQPQHF. The CDR3 nucleotides are TGCAGTGCTCGTGGACAGGAATTACTTAGCAATCAGCCCCAGCATTTT.

The J gene is TRBJ2-1, the V gene TRBV6-2 or TRBV6-3, with 8 bases matching TRBD1. Germline trimming cut 5 bases from V and 3 bases from J; bases unmatched to any gene: 3. This CDR3 region has 14 residues. Germline V gene lookup returns CDR1 MNHEY and CDR2 SVGEGT. The CDR3 protein is CASSRTGGYNEQFF. DNA for the CDR3: TGTGCCAGCAGTCGTACAGGGGGCTACAATGAGCAGTTCTTC.

The gene calls are TRBV7-3 and TRBJ2-1; D is possibly TRBD2 (5 bases). V lost 0 bases and J lost 4, with 10 bases in between. Germline V gene sequence: CDR1 SGHTA, CDR2 FQGTGA. CDR3 length: 15 residues. CDR3 DNA sequence: TGTGCCAGCAGCTTAACAGGGAGAGATTACAATGAGCAGTTCTTC. Translated: CASSLTGRDYNEQFF.

CDR3 region: CASSLKGGGRADTQYF. DNA of the CDR3: TGTGCCAGCAGCTTAAAAGGCGGCGGGAGGGCAGATACGCAGTATTTT. The chain joins TRBV7-3 to TRBJ2-3; 9 bases are shared with TRBD2. CDR1 and CDR2 from the germline V gene are SGHTA and FQGTGA. The ends lost 1 base at V and 4 bases at J; junction bases unmatched: 6. This CDR3 spans 16 amino acids.

The chain carries TRBV27 and TRBJ2-2; TRBD2 agrees at 9 bases. CDR3 length: 14 residues. Germline CDR1 MNHEY, CDR2 SMNVEV (reference sequence). CDR3 in DNA: TGTGCTGCGCGGGGGGGGCAGTACACCGGGGAGCTGTTTTTT. It yields the protein CAARGGQYTGELFF.

The V call is TRBV5-5, the J call TRBJ1-2; no clear D gene. Germline-derived CDR1 and CDR2 are SGHKS and YYEKEE (reference sequence). V lost 2 bases and J lost 0, with 14 bases in between. There are 16 residues in the CDR3. CDR3 in amino acids: CASSLLAQNANYGYTF. The DNA for the CDR3 is TGTGCCAGCAGCTTACTAGCACAGAACGCTAACTATGGCTACACCTTC. Supplemented by reference TRBV5-5 and TRBJ1-2, the full variable domain reads DAGVTQSPTHLIKTRGQQVTLRCSPISGHKSVSWYQQVLGQGPQFIFQYYEKEERGRGNFPDRFSARQFPNYSSELNVNALLLGDSALYLCASSLLAQNANYGYTFGSGTRLTVV.

This chain connects TRBV5-1 to TRBJ2-7; 8 positions match TRBD2. The germline CDR1 and CDR2 sequences are SGHRS and YFSETQ. This CDR3 comprises 17 residues. V lost 4 bases, J lost 5 bases, and 17 bases stayed unmatched. Here the CDR3 reads CASSPRGAGGALNEQYF. The DNA of the CDR3 is TGCGCCAGCAGCCCTCGTGGGGCGGGAGGTGCCCTAAACGAGCAGTACTTC.

The chain combines TRBV5-1 with TRBJ2-7, with 12 bases identical to TRBD1. Germline values: CDR1 SGHRS, CDR2 YFSETQ. J lost 5 bases, V lost 4 bases, and 10 bases had no gene match. CDR3 length: 16 residues. The CDR3 region is CASSAGGTGGFNEQYF. CDR3 nucleotide sequence: TGCGCCAGCAGCGCCGGAGGGACAGGGGGCTTCAACGAGCAGTACTTC.

V and J are TRBV19 and TRBJ2-1; 10 bases are a match to TRBD2. Germline values: CDR1 LNHDA, CDR2 SQIVND (reference sequence). V was clipped by 1 base and J by 5 bases; unmatched bases: 5. The CDR3 sequence is 16 residues long. DNA of the CDR3: TGTGCCAGTAGTATAGCCGGGACTAGCGTAAACAATGAGCAGTTCTTC. Encoded protein: CASSIAGTSVNNEQFF.

The chain has TRBV6-5 and TRBJ1-2; 7 positions agree with TRBD1. V was clipped by 4 bases and J by 7 bases; unmatched bases: 12. This CDR3 spans 15 amino acids. The germline gives CDR1 MNHEY, CDR2 SVGAGI. The DNA of the CDR3 is TGTGCCAGCAGTTCCTTCCCTCGACAGGGCGGTGGCTACACCTTC. Translated: CASSSFPRQGGGYTF.